The 31 T cell receptor beta chains below were found in one sample sequenced in a study of cytotoxic CD8 clonotypes in ibrutinib-treated CLL. Sequencing was performed with immunoSEQ multiplex PCR; in TCRdb, only in-frame clones are kept and a portion is missing. The sample includes about 130,000 clones, approximately 85% of them seen just once. The sequencing used PBMCs, collected after 24 months of ibrutinib treatment. Receptors originate from a human donor with chronic lymphocytic leukemia.

The chain joins TRBV11-2 to TRBJ2-5; D is perhaps TRBD1 (5 bases). The CDR3 loop spans 15 amino acids. Trimming shortened V by 1 base and J by 3 bases, and 12 bases separated the two germline ends. CDR1 SGHAT and CDR2 FQNNGV come from the germline V gene. The CDR3 coding sequence is TGTGCCAGCAGCTTAGCGGCAGGGTTAAAAGAGACCCAGTACTTC. Translated, it gives CASSLAAGLKETQYF.

The chain has TRBV9 and TRBJ2-7; 9 bases align to TRBD2. V trimming: 3 bases; J trimming: 2 bases; junction bases outside the gene matches: 6. Germline V gene sequence: CDR1 SGDLS, CDR2 YYNGEE. The CDR3 extends over 15 amino acids. The DNA for the CDR3 is TGTGCCAGCAGCGGAGGCATAGCGGGAGCCTACGAGCAGTACTTC. Its protein product is CASSGGIAGAYEQYF.

This clone came up a few times. This rearrangement joins TRBV4-1 to TRBJ1-2; TRBD1 matches at 7 bases. Germline CDR1 is MGHRA and CDR2 is YSYEKL. There are 15 residues in the CDR3. The ends lost 3 bases at V and 0 bases at J; junction bases unmatched: 4. CDR3 sequence (DNA): TGCGCCAGCAGCCAGCGGGACAGCGCTAACTATGGCTACACCTTC. It translates to CASSQRDSANYGYTF.

CDR3 protein: CASSLYGGEQYF. The DNA of the CDR3 is TGTGCCAGCAGCTTATACGGGGGCGAGCAGTACTTC. The chain combines TRBV7-3 with TRBJ2-7; TRBD2 is a possible D gene (6 bases). Trimming removed 2 bases from V and 6 bases from J, with 8 bases in between. The CDR3 has 12 amino acids. From germline, CDR1 is SGHTA and CDR2 FQGTGA. The full variable domain, completed using reference TRBV7-3 and TRBJ2-7, is GAGVSQTPSNKVTEKGKYVELRCDPISGHTALYWYRQSLGQGPEFLIYFQGTGAADDSGLPNDRFFAVRPEGSVSTLKIQRTERGDSAVYLCASSLYGGEQYFGPGTRLTVT.

The chain employs TRBV5-1 and TRBJ2-7, with D tentatively TRBD2 (6 bases). The CDR3 extends over 13 amino acids. The germline gives CDR1 SGHRS, CDR2 YFSETQ. V dropped 4 bases and J dropped 4 bases, with 12 bases sitting between them. CDR3 protein: CASSRDLSYEQYF. The DNA for the CDR3 is TGCGCCAGCAGCAGGGACTTATCTTACGAGCAGTACTTC.

This chain joins TRBV11-1 and TRBJ1-4; D is undetermined. Trimming left V 5 bases short and J 3 bases short, with 7 bases between. The CDR3 sequence is 13 residues long. Per germline, CDR1 SGHAT and CDR2 FQDESV (reference sequence). The CDR3 nucleotides read TGTGCCAGCAGCGGAGGGCCTAATGAAAAACTGTTTTTT. This encodes CASSGGPNEKLFF.

The chain couples TRBV9 to TRBJ1-3, with D maybe TRBD1 (6 bases). The CDR3 totals 15 residues. V was trimmed by 6 bases and J by 4 bases, leaving 17 bases between them. Germline V gene data show CDR1 as SGDLS and CDR2 as YYNGEE. The DNA for the CDR3 is TGTGCCAGCAACAGGGCCCGGAACGCGGGAAACACCATATATTTT. Amino acid sequence: CASNRARNAGNTIYF.

The V call is TRBV7-9, the J call TRBJ1-2; 7 bases fit TRBD1. The germline V gene encodes CDR1 SEHNR and CDR2 FQNEAQ (reference sequence). This CDR3 spans 15 amino acids. V was pared by 5 bases and J by 0 bases, with 6 bases of the junction left unmatched. The CDR3 nucleotides are TGTGCCAGCAGCCCGCGGACAGGATCTAACTATGGCTACACCTTC. Amino acids: CASSPRTGSNYGYTF.

The chain combines TRBV28 with TRBJ1-4; the match to TRBD1 covers 7 bases. This CDR3 spans 15 amino acids. Germline V CDR1 and CDR2: MDHEN, SYDVKM. V trimming: 5 bases; J trimming: 3 bases; junction bases outside the gene matches: 6. CDR3 DNA: TGTGCCAGCAGTCCCGGGGACAGCTCTAATGAAAAACTGTTTTTT. Translating it yields CASSPGDSSNEKLFF.

The CDR3 region is CASSPIYDGNYEQYF. The CDR3 DNA is TGTGCCAGCAGTCCAATCTACGACGGAAACTACGAGCAGTACTTC. The V and J genes are TRBV28 and TRBJ2-7; no clear D. The CDR3 sequence is 15 residues long. Germline loops: CDR1 MDHEN, CDR2 SYDVKM. V lost 5 bases, J lost 3 bases, and 17 bases lay in between.

This clone came up a few times. The genes are TRBV18 and TRBJ1-2, with D perhaps TRBD1 (5 bases). Trimming cost V 3 bases and J 8 bases, with 16 bases left between them. The CDR3 is 14 amino acids. The V gene's germline CDR1 is KGHSH and CDR2 LQKENI. CDR3 sequence reads: CASSPLRDGEGYTF. In DNA form, the CDR3 reads TGTGCCAGCTCACCTCTCCGGGACGGAGAAGGCTACACCTTC.

In its sample, this clone was seen many times. The chain joins TRBV4-1 to TRBJ2-7, with TRBD2 identical over 9 bases. CDR1 is MGHRA and CDR2 is YSYEKL in the germline V gene. CDR3 size: 17 residues. The junction had 9 bases not matched to a gene; V was cut back by 1 base and J by 2 bases. The CDR3 bases are TGCGCCAGCAGCCAAGGCCTAGCGGGGCGCCGCCCCTACGAGCAGTACTTC. As protein: CASSQGLAGRRPYEQYF.

The rearrangement links TRBV23-1 to TRBJ2-1, with D perhaps TRBD2 (9 bases). TRBV23-1 belongs to the ORF category, with a function that is uncertain. V lost 3 bases and J 0 bases, leaving 30 bases between the germline ends. This CDR3 has 22 amino acids. In nucleotides, the CDR3 is TGCGCCAGCAGTCACGACAGGGGAAACTCGGCTAATAGCGGGGGCTCCTACAATGAGCAGTTCTTC. Amino acids: CASSHDRGNSANSGGSYNEQFF.

The chain links TRBV7-2 to TRBJ1-6, with D possibly being TRBD1 (5 bases). The CDR3 is 17 residues long. The V gene lost 3 bases and the J gene lost 10 bases, with 22 bases spanning the gap. Per germline, CDR1 SGHTA and CDR2 FQGNSA. The CDR3 spells CASSLMGGPTTDSPLHF. The CDR3 nucleotides read TGTGCCAGCAGCTTGATGGGGGGACCCACTACCGACTCACCCCTCCACTTT.

The chain joins TRBV7-9 to TRBJ2-3, with 8 bases identical to TRBD2. With V trimmed by 3 bases and J by 1 base, 3 bases remained unmatched. CDR3 length: 15 residues. In germline, CDR1 is SEHNR, CDR2 FQNEAQ (reference sequence). This CDR3 is CASSLSGGRTDTQYF. Here the CDR3 DNA reads TGTGCCAGCAGCTTGAGCGGGGGCCGCACAGATACGCAGTATTTT.

This rearrangement joins TRBV9 to TRBJ2-1, with 7 bases aligning to TRBD1. With 2 bases clipped from V and 5 bases from J, the junction kept 7 bases outside the gene matches. CDR1 is SGDLS, CDR2 YYNGEE, per germline. CDR3 length equals 15 residues. CDR3 amino acids: CASSVMGQPDNEQFF. CDR3 DNA: TGTGCCAGCAGCGTTATGGGACAGCCTGACAATGAGCAGTTCTTC.

The chain is built from TRBV11-2 and TRBJ1-4; possible D gene TRBD1, 6 bases. The CDR3 has 14 residues. V lost 0 bases to trimming and J lost 14 bases, with 16 bases between them. Germline-derived CDR1 and CDR2 are SGHAT and FQNNGV. The CDR3 sequence: CASSLERQAVKLFF. DNA for the CDR3: TGTGCCAGCAGCTTAGAACGACAGGCGGTCAAGCTGTTTTTT.

CDR3 nucleotide sequence: TGTGCCAGCTCCCCCCTCGAGGGGGGGATACATAACGGGGAGCTGTTTTTT. Its translation is CASSPLEGGIHNGELFF. This sequence joins TRBV18 and TRBJ2-2; the D gene is possibly TRBD2 (7 bases). This CDR3 has 17 amino acids. CDR1 and CDR2 (germline): KGHSH, LQKENI. Trimming pared 6 bases from V and 7 bases from J, leaving 24 bases between. The full variable domain, its missing parts supplied by reference TRBV18 and TRBJ2-2, is NAGVMQNPRHLVRRRGQEARLRCSPMKGHSHVYWYRQLPEEGLKFMVYLQKENIIDESGMPKERFSAEFPKEGPSILRIQQVVRGDSAAYFCASSPLEGGIHNGELFFGEGSRLTVL.

The chain recombines TRBV6-6 with TRBJ1-4; 9 nucleotides match TRBD1. The V segment lost 3 bases and the J segment 8 bases; nucleotides outside the gene matches: 7. Germline V CDR1 and CDR2: MNHNY, SVGAGI (reference sequence). The CDR3 covers 15 residues. CDR3 nucleotides: TGTGCCAGCAGTTATCCACAGGGGGCTGGGGAAAAACTGTTTTTT. Translation gives CASSYPQGAGEKLFF.

V gene TRBV6-1 combines with J gene TRBJ2-1, with D possibly TRBD1 on 6 matching bases. This CDR3 region has 13 residues. Germline V lookup: CDR1 MNHNS, CDR2 SASEGT. Trimming stripped 5 bases from V and 16 bases from J, with 21 bases between. This CDR3 is CASSPERGRRGFF. The CDR3 nucleotides read TGTGCCAGCAGTCCCGAGAGGGGGAGAAGGGGCTTCTTC.

The rearrangement uses TRBV27 and TRBJ2-7; no firm D call. The CDR3 totals 15 residues. Trimming cost V 0 bases and J 1 base, with 10 bases left between them. From germline, CDR1 is MNHEY and CDR2 SMNVEV (reference sequence). The CDR3 region is CASSLSSLTSYEQYF. The CDR3 bases are TGTGCCAGCAGTTTATCGAGTCTAACTTCCTACGAGCAGTACTTC.

CDR3 coding DNA: TGTGCCAGCAGCCAAGCGACTAGCGGAGAGACCCAGTACTTC. Translated, it gives CASSQATSGETQYF. V gene TRBV4-2 combines with J gene TRBJ2-5; TRBD2 aligns across 9 bases. The V gene end was trimmed by 1 base and the J gene end by 4 bases; junction bases not matched to a gene: 1. This CDR3 comprises 14 residues. In germline, CDR1 is LGHNA, CDR2 YNFKEQ.

This chain uses TRBV18 with TRBJ1-2, with 7 bases that match TRBD1. Trimming cost V 6 bases and J 3 bases; bases outside gene matches: 10. Germline CDR1 KGHSH, CDR2 LQKENI. The CDR3 length is 15 residues. CDR3 region: CASSQGDRVHYGYTF. The CDR3 bases are TGTGCCAGCTCCCAGGGAGACAGGGTCCACTATGGCTACACCTTC.

This clone was counted once. This sequence joins TRBV18 and TRBJ2-7; unclear D gene. From germline, CDR1 is KGHSH and CDR2 LQKENI. With 4 bases removed from V and 0 bases from J, the gap between germline ends came to 7 bases. This CDR3 region has 13 residues. This CDR3 reads CASSHPDSYEQYF. The CDR3 DNA is TGTGCCAGCTCACACCCCGACTCCTACGAGCAGTACTTC.

This clone occurred once. The rearrangement links TRBV7-9 to TRBJ1-1, with TRBD1 matching 7 bases. CDR3 length equals 14 residues. Germline V gives CDR1 SEHNR, CDR2 FQNEAQ (reference sequence). The V and J ends lost 2 bases and 5 bases, in that order; junction bases with no gene match: 5. The CDR3 coding sequence is TGTGCCAGCAGCTTAAACAGGGGAGGGACTGAAGCTTTCTTT. Translated: CASSLNRGGTEAFF.

CDR3 in DNA: TGTGCCAGCAGAACAGACAACAATGAGCAGTTCTTC. Its translation is CASRTDNNEQFF. V usage is TRBV27 and J usage is TRBJ2-1; D ambiguous. Germline loops: CDR1 MNHEY, CDR2 SMNVEV (reference sequence). The V and J ends lost 6 bases and 5 bases respectively, with 8 bases between them. CDR3 length: 12 amino acids.

This sequence joins TRBV15 and TRBJ2-1; D gene uncertain. V gave up 0 bases and J gave up 6 bases, with 12 bases separating them. CDR1 is LNHNV, CDR2 YYDKDF, per germline (reference sequence). The CDR3 runs 15 residues. The CDR3 loop is CATSRDRGRTNEQFF. The DNA for the CDR3 is TGTGCCACCAGCAGAGATCGCGGCAGGACCAATGAGCAGTTCTTC. Complete variable domain (other parts from reference TRBV15 and TRBJ2-1): DAMVIQNPRYQVTQFGKPVTLSCSQTLNHNVMYWYQQKSSQAPKLLFHYYDKDFNNEADTPDNFQSRRPNTSFCFLDIRSPGLGDTAMYLCATSRDRGRTNEQFFGPGTRLTVL.

This CDR3 reads CASSLKGGAAFF. The CDR3 DNA follows: TGTGCCAGCAGTTTAAAGGGGGGGGCGGCTTTCTTT. This sequence joins TRBV27 and TRBJ1-1; TRBD1 is a possible D gene (6 bases). This CDR3 is 12 amino acids long. Trimming cost V 2 bases and J 11 bases, with 12 bases left between them. Germline CDR1 and CDR2: MNHEY and SMNVEV (reference sequence).

The CDR3 DNA is TGCAGCGTTGAAGGGTCAGCCAGGAACACTGAAGCTTTCTTT. This gives the protein CSVEGSARNTEAFF. The chain recombines TRBV29-1 with TRBJ1-1; D unclear. CDR3 length: 14 amino acids. V was pared by 1 base and J by 1 base, with 10 bases between. CDR1 and CDR2 from the germline V gene are SQVTM and ANQGSEA.

This chain connects TRBV5-8 to TRBJ1-3; 11 bases line up with TRBD1. CDR3 length: 19 residues. V was pared by 0 bases and J by 1 base, with 9 bases of the junction left unmatched. Germline V lookup: CDR1 SGHTS, CDR2 YDEGEE. The CDR3, as DNA: TGTGCCAGCAGCTTGGAGGGACAGGGGGAATTATTATCTGGAAACACCATATATTTT. It translates to CASSLEGQGELLSGNTIYF.

This rearrangement joins TRBV6-5 to TRBJ2-1, with 7 positions matching TRBD2. Germline V gene lookup returns CDR1 MNHEY and CDR2 SVGAGI. V dropped 6 bases and J dropped 3; count of bases not matched to a gene: 5. The CDR3 runs to 14 residues. CDR3 loop: CASSKPSGYNEQFF. CDR3 bases: TGTGCCAGCAGCAAACCTAGCGGCTACAATGAGCAGTTCTTC.